This is a list of T cell receptor beta chains from one sample in a study of blood T cell repertoires in COVID-19. Repertoires were generated with immunoSEQ multiplex PCR, while TCRdb's copy carries only in-frame clones and drops some. The top ten clones hold around 3% of a sample with a few hundred thousand clones, 88% of them seen once. The sequenced sample consisted of PBMCs or T cells enriched from blood (not recorded which). These TCRs come from a woman between 35 and 50 years old who had been exposed to COVID-19. Each CDR3 is given with its conserved first and last residue. A D gene is named only where the DNA matches it firmly. Not every row has a clone size; where given, it reads once, few, many or a size class.

d_gene,v_gene,abundance,j_gene,CDR3nt,CDR3aa
TRBD2,TRBV7-8,-,TRBJ2-3,TGTGCCAGCAGCTTAGGGACTAGCGGGGGTGATACGCAGTATTTT,CASSLGTSGGDTQYF
-,TRBV28,-,TRBJ1-4,TGTGCCAGCAGTGGACACAGGGAGGGGGTAATGAGTGAAAAACTGTTTTTT,CASSGHREGVMSEKLFF
TRBD2,TRBV7-8,-,TRBJ2-5,TGTGCCAGCAGCCAGGGACTAGCGGGAGGCACGGTCCAGGGGACCCAGTACTTC,CASSQGLAGGTVQGTQYF
TRBD1,TRBV5-1,-,TRBJ1-1,TGCGCCAGCAGCTTTGACAGGGGGATGGTTGAAGCTTTCTTT,CASSFDRGMVEAFF
-,TRBV7-9,once,TRBJ2-2,TGTGCCAGCAGCCTGTCTGGACAGATGAACACCGGGGAGCTGTTTTTT,CASSLSGQMNTGELFF
TRBD1,TRBV6-4,medium-sized,TRBJ2-3,TGTGCCAGCAGTGGCGGACAGGGGGGGACAGATACGCAGTATTTT,CASSGGQGGTDTQYF
-,TRBV7-9,-,TRBJ1-4,TGTGCCAGCAGACGCGCAGGGGCGACGACCGAAAAACTGTTTTTT,CASRRAGATTEKLFF
-,TRBV11-3,-,TRBJ2-1,TGTGCCAGCAGCTTAGGGCGGACGGCGGGTAATGAGCAGTTCTTC,CASSLGRTAGNEQFF
-,TRBV28,once,TRBJ2-7,TGTGCCAGCGTAACCGGGATCTCCTACGAGCAGTACTTC,CASVTGISYEQYF
-,TRBV7-2,many,TRBJ2-5,TGTGCCAGCAGCCCCCAACCTGGGCCGGACCAGTACTTC,CASSPQPGPDQYF
-,TRBV18,-,TRBJ2-2,TGTGCCAGCTCACCACCCCCCACCGGCGGGGAGCTGTTTTTT,CASSPPPTGGELFF
-,TRBV7-2,many,TRBJ2-3,TGTGCCAGCAGCCCCGGTCTCAGGCGCTCAGATACGCAGTATTTT,CASSPGLRRSDTQYF
-,TRBV12-3/TRBV12-4,-,TRBJ1-1,TGTGCCAGCAGTTATTTGGGAGACACTGAAGCTTTCTTT,CASSYLGDTEAFF
-,TRBV1,-,TRBJ1-6,TGCACCAGAGGTCGGGTCCACTTT,CTRGRVHF
-,TRBV19,-,TRBJ1-4,TGTGCCAGTAGTATCTCCCGCCAGCGGGATGAAAAACTGTTTTTT,CASSISRQRDEKLFF
-,TRBV21-1,-,TRBJ1-5,TGTGCCAGCAGCCCAAGCAGGGTTGATCAGCCCCAGCATTTT,CASSPSRVDQPQHF
TRBD1,TRBV28,-,TRBJ1-3,TGTGCCAGCAGTTCCCCGGGACAGGGGGCGGGGGGAAACACCATATATTTT,CASSSPGQGAGGNTIYF
TRBD1,TRBV5-1,few,TRBJ1-4,TGCGCCAGCAGCTTCGACAGGGGATCTGCAACTAATGAAAAACTGTTTTTT,CASSFDRGSATNEKLFF
TRBD2,TRBV30,-,TRBJ2-4,TGTGCCTGGAGGCCTAGACTAGCGGGGTTAGCCAAAAACATTCAGTACTTC,CAWRPRLAGLAKNIQYF
TRBD1,TRBV12-5,-,TRBJ2-1,TGTGCTAGTGGGGCCGGGACAGGGGCCTGGGAGCAGTTCTTC,CASGAGTGAWEQFF
TRBD1,TRBV4-2,-,TRBJ1-1,TGTGCCAGCAGCCAAGCGGGACAGGGTGAATTCACTGAAGCTTTCTTT,CASSQAGQGEFTEAFF
TRBD1,TRBV10-3,-,TRBJ1-2,TGTGCCATCAGTGAGTCTCAGGGGGCGAAGACCTTC,CAISESQGAKTF
-,TRBV5-1,-,TRBJ1-5,TGCGCCAGCAGCTTAACCGCGGGCAATCAGCCCCAGCATTTT,CASSLTAGNQPQHF
TRBD2,TRBV9,-,TRBJ2-5,TGTGCCAGCAGCGTAGGCGGGGGGTTAGAGACCCAGTACTTC,CASSVGGGLETQYF
TRBD1,TRBV19,-,TRBJ2-2,TGTGCCAGTAATCACCGGGACAGGGGGGGGACCGGGGAGCTGTTTTTT,CASNHRDRGGTGELFF
TRBD2,TRBV12-5,-,TRBJ2-3,TGTGCTAGTGGTATGACTAGCGGGAGAGGAGGAGATACGCAGTATTTT,CASGMTSGRGGDTQYF
TRBD1,TRBV29-1,-,TRBJ1-2,TGCAGCGTCGAAGGGACAGGGGACTATGGCTACACCTTC,CSVEGTGDYGYTF